Presented here are 13 T cell receptor beta chains from one specimen sequenced in a study of vaccination and CD4 T cells after COVID-19. Sequence data for DNA of cultured CD4+ T cells were generated by the Oncomine TCR Beta short-read assay. TCRdb fed the PCR reads into MiXCR, producing one record per CDR3 protein. In the table there are about 6,100 distinct CDR3 sequences, 40% to 55% of which are singletons. Treatment specified: roughly ten-day PBMC culture with coronavirus spike peptide pools or control peptides (ViraFEST assay). Prior to the COVID-19 pandemic (2011-2018), the unexposed donor's CD4+ T cells were collected. Antigens for these TCRs are unknown. The sequenced sample was CD4+ T cells from blood, cultured in vitro. The receptors originated from a human donor in good health.

CDR3 protein: CASSLTLYRGQNTEAFF. DNA of the CDR3: TGTGCCAGCAGTCTTACCCTATACAGGGGACAGAACACTGAAGCTTTCTTT. The V call is TRBV6-1, the J call TRBJ1-1; TRBD1 matches 7 bases. CDR3 length equals 17 residues. J gave up 1 base and V 5 bases, and 13 bases lay outside the gene matches. Looked up from germline, CDR1 is MNHNS and CDR2 is SASEGT.

V gene TRBV18 combines with J gene TRBJ1-5, with D unresolved. The CDR3 length is 14 residues. Germline CDR1 reads KGHSH; CDR2 reads LQKENI. Trimming removed 5 bases from V and 5 bases from J, with 13 bases in between. The CDR3 DNA sequence: TGTGCCAGCTCAGACGGCGGTTGGGATCAGCCCCAGCATTTT. Protein sequence: CASSDGGWDQPQHF.

This clonotype was counted between two and nine times. The chain has TRBV20-1 and TRBJ2-7; 10 bases are a match to TRBD2. Trimming cost V 6 bases and J 1 base; bases outside gene matches: 6. CDR3 length: 14 residues. Germline V CDR1 and CDR2: DFQATT, SNEGSKA (reference sequence). The CDR3 reads CSAETSGESYEQYF. The CDR3 DNA sequence: TGCAGTGCCGAAACTAGCGGGGAATCCTACGAGCAGTACTTC.

As concerns this clonotype: The junction and the germline gene differ at one end; a read error may be behind it. This sequence joins TRBV19 and TRBJ1-6; no firm D call. The CDR3 length is 16 residues. In germline, CDR1 is LNHDA, CDR2 SQIVND (reference sequence). CDR3 coding DNA: TGTGCCAGTAGTTTAGACCGATCTGTTCGAGATTCACCCCTCCACTTT. This codes for CASSLDRSVRDSPLHF.

The chain uses TRBV10-3 and TRBJ1-1, with unresolved D. The germline V and J ends were trimmed by 1 base and 4 bases, with 7 bases remaining between them. CDR1 and CDR2 from the germline V gene are ENHRY and SYGVKD. CDR3 size: 13 residues. The CDR3 here is CAISEFEGTEAFF. CDR3 bases: TGTGCCATCAGTGAGTTCGAAGGCACTGAAGCTTTCTTT.

The chain uses TRBV10-3 and TRBJ1-6; D remains unclear. Between the trimmed V and J ends, which lost 8 bases and 0 bases, there was a span of 11 bases. From germline, CDR1 is ENHRY and CDR2 SYGVKD. The CDR3 contains 15 residues. Here the CDR3 reads CAIRQESSYNSPLHF. Written as DNA, the CDR3 is TGTGCCATCCGTCAGGAGAGCTCCTATAATTCACCCCTCCACTTT.

The chain combines TRBV6-4 with TRBJ2-1; D is undetermined. Trimming cost V 0 bases and J 0 bases, with 9 bases left between them. Per germline, CDR1 MRHNA and CDR2 SNTAGT. The CDR3 has 16 amino acids. CDR3 DNA: TGTGCCAGCAGTGACTCGGCTAGAAGCTCCTACAATGAGCAGTTCTTC. Amino acids: CASSDSARSSYNEQFF.

The chain is built from TRBV20-1 and TRBJ2-3, with 11 bases aligning to TRBD1. The V and J ends lost 3 bases and 5 bases, in that order; junction bases with no gene match: 7. This CDR3 is 15 amino acids long. The germline V gene encodes CDR1 DFQATT and CDR2 SNEGSKA (reference sequence). In DNA form, the CDR3 reads TGCAGTGCTAGCATTCCGGGACAGGGGGAAGATACGCAGTATTTT. It codes for CSASIPGQGEDTQYF.

Only a few counts were recorded for this clonotype. The J gene is TRBJ1-2, the V gene TRBV20-1, with 9 bases matching TRBD1. V shed 6 bases, J shed 0 bases, and the junction held 14 bases outside the gene matches. Germline CDR1 DFQATT, CDR2 SNEGSKA (reference sequence). The CDR3 is 17 residues long. The chain's CDR3 is CSARRGTGSGSNYGYTF. CDR3 DNA sequence: TGCAGTGCCCGGAGGGGGACAGGGTCGGGGTCTAACTATGGCTACACCTTC.

The J gene is TRBJ1-2, the V gene TRBV29-1; 9 bases line up with TRBD1. Germline values: CDR1 SQVTM, CDR2 ANQGSEA. Trimming at V came to 3 bases and at J to 8 bases, leaving 7 bases not matched to a gene. This CDR3 region has 13 residues. The CDR3, as DNA: TGCAGCGTTGAGGGGACAGGGAAAAGGGGCTACACCTTC. Residues: CSVEGTGKRGYTF.

This clonotype was counted only a few times. The chain is built from TRBV30 and TRBJ1-5, with D unresolved. Trimming removed 2 bases from V and 0 bases from J, with 5 bases in between. The germline V gene has CDR1 GTSNPN and CDR2 SVGIG (reference sequence). The CDR3 consists of 13 residues. The CDR3 loop is CAWSTRSNQPQHF. CDR3 sequence (DNA): TGTGCCTGGAGTACCCGTAGCAATCAGCCCCAGCATTTT.

This sequence joins TRBV6-1 and TRBJ2-7; D remains unclear. Trimming left V 5 bases short and J 5 bases short, with 10 bases between. CDR3 length: 12 residues. Germline CDR1 is MNHNS and CDR2 is SASEGT. CDR3 region: CASSPAYDEQYF. The CDR3 DNA sequence: TGTGCCAGCAGTCCAGCCTACGACGAGCAGTACTTC.

The rearrangement links TRBV2 to TRBJ1-1; D ambiguous. This CDR3 is built from 12 residues. Germline values: CDR1 SNHLY, CDR2 FYNNEI. Trimming took 2 bases from V and 7 from J, leaving 8 bases between them. The CDR3 bases are TGTGCCAGCAGTGAATTGGGCATTGAAGCTTTCTTT. Amino acids: CASSELGIEAFF. The full variable domain, its missing parts supplied by reference TRBV2 and TRBJ1-1, is EPEVTQTPSHQVTQMGQEVILRCVPISNHLYFYWYRQILGQKVEFLVSFYNNEISEKSEIFDDQFSVERPDGSNFTLKIRSTKLEDSAMYFCASSELGIEAFFGQGTRLTVV.